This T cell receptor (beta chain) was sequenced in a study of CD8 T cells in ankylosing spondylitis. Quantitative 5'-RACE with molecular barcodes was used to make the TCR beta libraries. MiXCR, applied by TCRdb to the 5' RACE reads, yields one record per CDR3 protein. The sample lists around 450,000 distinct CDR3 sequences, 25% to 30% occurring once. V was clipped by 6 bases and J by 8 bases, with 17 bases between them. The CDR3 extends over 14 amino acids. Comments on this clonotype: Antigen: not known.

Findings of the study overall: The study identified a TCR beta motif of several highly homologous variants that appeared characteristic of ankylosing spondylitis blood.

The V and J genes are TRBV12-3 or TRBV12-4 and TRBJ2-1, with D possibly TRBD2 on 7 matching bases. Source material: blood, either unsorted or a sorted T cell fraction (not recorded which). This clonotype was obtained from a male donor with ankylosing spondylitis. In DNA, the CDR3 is TGTGCCAGCAGACCCCGGGGGGCGGAGTATGAGCAGTTCTTC. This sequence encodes CASRPRGAEYEQFF.